This T cell receptor (beta chain) was recovered during a study of T-cell reconstitution after alpha-beta-depleted transplantation in children. Unique molecular identifiers tagged the TCRbeta library. TCRdb ran MiXCR on the PCR reads and lists one entry per CDR3 protein. The table includes 530,000 or so distinct CDR3 sequences, 27% detected once. Germline loops: CDR1 SQVTM, CDR2 ANQGSEA. The CDR3 spans 13 residues. V gave up 3 bases and J gave up 0 bases, with 6 bases separating them. Whole-study findings and limits: In patients about two months after transplant, alpha-beta T cells reportedly arose from several hundred expanded graft clones. A year had passed since transplant, and T-cell counts and diversity by then came mostly from newly produced T cells.

This clonotype was seen more than once but under ten times. The antigen is not known. The receptor was derived from a boy younger than two with Wiskott-Aldrich syndrome, due to receive a stem cell transplant. Source: PBMCs, taken before TCRalphabeta/CD19-depleted stem cell transplant. V and J are TRBV29-1 and TRBJ1-5; maybe TRBD1 (5 bases). The CDR3: CSVEGDSNQPQHF. In DNA, the CDR3 is TGCAGCGTTGAGGGGGATAGCAATCAGCCCCAGCATTTT.